The source of this T cell receptor (beta chain) is a study of breast tumors, draining lymph nodes, adjacent tissues. TCRdb ran MiXCR on the multiplex PCR reads and lists one entry per CDR3 protein. The table includes approximately 210,000 distinct CDR3 sequences, 32% detected once. Concerning this clonotype itself: Its antigen is not known.

Germline V lookup: CDR1 GTSNPN, CDR2 SVGIG (reference sequence). Unmatched junction bases numbered 8, after V lost 6 bases and J lost 0 bases. This CDR3 is built from 17 residues. Study observations and caveats: Luminal-like breast cancer showed significantly greater tumor-nontumor repertoire similarity than basal-like breast cancer did. The data were judged consistent with most tumor T cells coming from lymph node and expanding in tumor. Compared with lymph nodes, tumors were less diverse; compared with nontumor tissue, more. The lymph node origin of tumor T cells was framed as consistent with a hypothesis, not demonstrated.

Axillary draining lymph nodes of breast cancer patients supplied the node samples. The sequence came from a female donor with breast cancer. Some clones in this sample may be carry-over from other donors' samples. Material for sequencing was axillary lymph node tissue. The chain joins TRBV30 to TRBJ2-2, with 12 nucleotides matching TRBD1. Here the CDR3 reads CACRPGTGGANTGELFF. DNA of the CDR3: TGTGCCTGTCGTCCCGGGACAGGGGGCGCGAACACCGGGGAGCTGTTTTTT.